This record concerns one TCR beta chain sequence. Its antigen is not known. This sample stems from a study of post-analysis software for immune sequencing data. Study background: The disease courses covered relapsing-remitting, secondary progressive and progressive-relapsing multiple sclerosis.

Study-level findings and limits: Versus controls, multiple sclerosis patients showed significantly lower diversity (normalized Chao1). Patients used roughly five TRBV segments, including TRBV5-6, TRBV5-1 and TRBV20-1, more often than controls. Strong same-batch co-clustering of samples appeared with F measure clustering.

The CDR3 sequence is 14 residues long. Trimming left V 11 bases short and J 0 bases short, with 13 bases between. Germline lookup yields CDR1 SGHTA and CDR2 FQGTGA. TCR beta cDNA libraries included unique molecular identifiers. TCRdb itself ran the PCR reads through MiXCR, one entry per CDR3 protein. The data show roughly 800,000 distinct CDR3 sequences, with roughly 46% seen just once and roughly 5% held by the top ten. The sample was blood. V usage is TRBV7-3 and J usage is TRBJ2-2; weak D call: TRBD2 (6 bases). This receptor was taken from a girl aged 10 to 17 with multiple sclerosis. The CDR3 nucleotides read TGTGCCGGCACACGCGGGGCGAACACCGGGGAGCTGTTTTTT. Translation gives CAGTRGANTGELFF.